This T cell receptor (beta chain) is from a study of radiation and T cells in renal cell carcinoma. This table comes from immunoSEQ multiplex PCR, and its TCRdb copy is limited to in-frame clones, with some not included. The sample shows some 140,000 clones, around nine tenths of them seen only once. Time point denoted: baseline pretreatment blood. Treatment meaning: 15 Gy SBRT to primary tumor, nephrectomy 4 weeks later. A few counts support this clone. Germline-derived CDR1 and CDR2 are SGHAT and FQNNGV. There are 15 residues in the CDR3. The J segment lost 6 bases and the V segment lost 2 bases, leaving 8 bases of the junction unmatched.

The receptor was derived from a woman in her forties or fifties with renal cell carcinoma. The material sequenced was blood, taken from a patient whose treatment included radiotherapy and nephrectomy. V usage is TRBV11-2 and J usage is TRBJ1-1, with TRBD1 matching over 8 bases. The CDR3 sequence: CASSLTLDRAAEAFF. The CDR3 DNA reads TGTGCCAGCAGCTTAACCCTGGACAGGGCCGCTGAAGCTTTCTTT.